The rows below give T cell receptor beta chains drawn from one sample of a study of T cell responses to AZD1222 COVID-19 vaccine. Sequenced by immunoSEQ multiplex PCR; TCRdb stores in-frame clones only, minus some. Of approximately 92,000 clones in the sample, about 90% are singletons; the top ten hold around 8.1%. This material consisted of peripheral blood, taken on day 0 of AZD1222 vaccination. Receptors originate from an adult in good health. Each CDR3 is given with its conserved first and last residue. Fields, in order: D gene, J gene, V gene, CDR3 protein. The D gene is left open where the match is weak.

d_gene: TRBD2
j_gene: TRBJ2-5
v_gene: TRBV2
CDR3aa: CASSGSIAGEGETQYF

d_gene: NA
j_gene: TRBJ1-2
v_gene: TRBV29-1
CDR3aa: CSVERVGDEGYTF

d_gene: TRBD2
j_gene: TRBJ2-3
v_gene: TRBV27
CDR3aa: CASSLLTSGSTDTQYF

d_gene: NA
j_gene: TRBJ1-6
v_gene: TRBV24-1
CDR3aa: CATSDLRGNSPLHF

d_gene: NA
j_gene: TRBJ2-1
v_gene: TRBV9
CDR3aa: CASSGGGSYNEQFF

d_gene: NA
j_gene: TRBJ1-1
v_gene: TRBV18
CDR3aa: CASSPYYSNTEAFF

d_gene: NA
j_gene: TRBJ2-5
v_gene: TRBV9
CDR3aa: CASSVGGGVETQYF

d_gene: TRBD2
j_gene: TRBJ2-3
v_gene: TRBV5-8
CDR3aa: CASSLLAGALDTQYF

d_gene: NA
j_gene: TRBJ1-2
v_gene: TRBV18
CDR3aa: CASSRSGTSVYGYTF

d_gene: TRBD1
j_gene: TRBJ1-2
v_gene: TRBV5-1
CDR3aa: CASSSTPGTGYGYTF

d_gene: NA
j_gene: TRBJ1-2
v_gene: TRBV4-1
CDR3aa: CASSHVTYGYTF

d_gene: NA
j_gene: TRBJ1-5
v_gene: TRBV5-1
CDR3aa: CASSFQGWNQPQHF

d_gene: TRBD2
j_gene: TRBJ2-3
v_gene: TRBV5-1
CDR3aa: CASSLAGGSSTDTQYF

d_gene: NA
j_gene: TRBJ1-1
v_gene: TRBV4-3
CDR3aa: CASSQGVVANTEAFF

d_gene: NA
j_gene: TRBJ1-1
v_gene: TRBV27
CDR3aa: CASSLKDTSFTEAFF

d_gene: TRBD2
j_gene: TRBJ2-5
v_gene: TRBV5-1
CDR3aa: CASSRTSGAFQETQYF

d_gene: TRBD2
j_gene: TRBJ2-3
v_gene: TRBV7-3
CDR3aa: CASSQTLAGGSDTQYF

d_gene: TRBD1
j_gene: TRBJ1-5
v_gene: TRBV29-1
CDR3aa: CSAQTGGGQPQHF

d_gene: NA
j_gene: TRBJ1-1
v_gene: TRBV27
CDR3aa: CASSSTRTTEAFF

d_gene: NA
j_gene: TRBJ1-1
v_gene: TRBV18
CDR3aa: CASSTYRESEAFF

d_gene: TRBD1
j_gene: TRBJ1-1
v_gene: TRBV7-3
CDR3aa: CASSLGRGVGQRNTEAFF

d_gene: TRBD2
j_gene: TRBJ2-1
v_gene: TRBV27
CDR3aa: CASSFSGGEYNEQFF

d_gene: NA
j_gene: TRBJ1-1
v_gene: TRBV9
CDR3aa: CASSLASTEGSAFF

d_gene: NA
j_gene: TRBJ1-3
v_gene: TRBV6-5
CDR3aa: CAGQENSGNTIYF

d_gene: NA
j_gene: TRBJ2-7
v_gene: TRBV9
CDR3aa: CASSVQGGVYEQYF

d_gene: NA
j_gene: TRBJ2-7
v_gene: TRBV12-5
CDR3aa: CASGTGPGAHRYEQYF

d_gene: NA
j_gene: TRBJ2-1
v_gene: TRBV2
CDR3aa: CASSGPPLALF

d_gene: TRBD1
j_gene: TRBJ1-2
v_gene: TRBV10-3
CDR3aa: CAITARGSHGYTF

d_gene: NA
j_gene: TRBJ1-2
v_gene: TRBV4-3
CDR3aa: CASSQDRWEGTNYGYTF